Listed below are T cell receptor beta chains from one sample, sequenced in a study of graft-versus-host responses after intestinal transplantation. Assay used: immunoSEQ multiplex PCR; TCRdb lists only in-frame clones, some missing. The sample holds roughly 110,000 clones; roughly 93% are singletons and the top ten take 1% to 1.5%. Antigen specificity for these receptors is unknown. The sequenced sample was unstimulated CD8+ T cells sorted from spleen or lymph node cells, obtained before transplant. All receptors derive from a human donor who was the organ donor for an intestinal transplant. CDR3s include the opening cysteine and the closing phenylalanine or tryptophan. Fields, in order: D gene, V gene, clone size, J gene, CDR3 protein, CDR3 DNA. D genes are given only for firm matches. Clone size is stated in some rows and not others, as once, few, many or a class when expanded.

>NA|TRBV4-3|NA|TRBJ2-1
CASSQDRSPRNEQFF
TGCGCCAGCAGCCAAGATCGGAGCCCCCGGAATGAGCAGTTCTTC
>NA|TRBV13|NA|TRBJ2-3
CASSLGGADTQYF
TGTGCCAGCAGCTTAGGAGGGGCAGATACGCAGTATTTT
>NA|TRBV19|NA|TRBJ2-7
CASGTSSHEQYF
TGTGCCAGTGGGACTTCTTCACACGAGCAGTACTTC
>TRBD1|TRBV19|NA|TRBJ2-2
CASSIPGGSLTGELFF
TGTGCCAGTAGTATCCCAGGGGGTTCTCTCACCGGGGAGCTGTTTTTT
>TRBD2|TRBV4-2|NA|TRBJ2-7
CASSQDELAGGEQYF
TGTGCCAGCAGCCAAGACGAACTAGCGGGAGGCGAGCAGTACTTC
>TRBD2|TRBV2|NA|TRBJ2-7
CASSEPAGAYEQYF
TGTGCCAGCAGTGAACCGGCGGGGGCCTACGAGCAGTACTTC
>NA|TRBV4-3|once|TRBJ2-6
CASSPTGVGGSGANVLTF
TGCGCCAGCAGCCCTACAGGGGTGGGAGGCTCTGGGGCCAACGTCCTGACTTTC
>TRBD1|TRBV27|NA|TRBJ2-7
CASSRLGPTGAYEQYF
TGTGCCAGCAGTCGATTAGGGCCTACAGGGGCCTACGAGCAGTACTTC
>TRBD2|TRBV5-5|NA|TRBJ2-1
CASSLSGKTGTSDYNEQFF
TGTGCCAGCAGCTTGAGTGGGAAAACCGGGACTAGCGACTACAATGAGCAGTTCTTC
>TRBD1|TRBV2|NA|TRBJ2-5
CASAGTGEEETQYF
TGTGCCAGCGCCGGGACAGGGGAGGAGGAGACCCAGTACTTC
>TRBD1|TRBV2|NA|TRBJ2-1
CASSVLRQGSNNEQFF
TGTGCCAGCAGTGTATTAAGACAGGGGAGTAACAATGAGCAGTTCTTC
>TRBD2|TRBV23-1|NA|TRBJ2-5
CASIPLAGVGETQYF
TGCGCCAGCATTCCACTAGCGGGAGTCGGAGAGACCCAGTACTTC
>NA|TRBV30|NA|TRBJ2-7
CAWSLASSYEQYF
TGTGCCTGGAGTTTAGCGAGTTCTTACGAGCAGTACTTC
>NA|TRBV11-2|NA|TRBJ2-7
CASSPHPSGEQYF
TGTGCCAGCAGCCCGCACCCCTCAGGCGAGCAGTACTTC
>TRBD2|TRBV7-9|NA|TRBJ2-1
CASSSGLAGGNKRYNEQFF
TGTGCCAGCAGCTCGGGACTAGCGGGAGGCAACAAACGGTACAATGAGCAGTTCTTC
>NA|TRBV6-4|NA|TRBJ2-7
CASSDSMREQYF
TGTGCCAGCAGTGACTCAATGAGGGAGCAGTACTTC
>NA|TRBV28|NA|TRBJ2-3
CASSLGDGGTDTQYF
TGTGCCAGCAGTTTAGGGGACGGGGGCACAGATACGCAGTATTTT
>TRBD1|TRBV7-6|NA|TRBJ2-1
CASSPRQGPDNEQFF
TGTGCCAGCAGCCCCAGACAGGGGCCCGACAATGAGCAGTTCTTC
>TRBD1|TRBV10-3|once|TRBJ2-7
CAISDSGGFSYEQYF
TGTGCCATCAGTGATTCAGGGGGTTTCTCCTACGAGCAGTACTTC
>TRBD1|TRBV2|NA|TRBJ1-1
CASSEQDRGWDTEAFF
TGTGCCAGCAGTGAACAGGACAGGGGGTGGGACACTGAAGCTTTCTTT
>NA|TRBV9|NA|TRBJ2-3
CASSPYGGTDTQYF
TGTGCCAGCAGCCCTTATGGGGGGACAGATACGCAGTATTTT
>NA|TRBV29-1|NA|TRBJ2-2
CSVVATGELFF
TGCAGCGTTGTGGCTACCGGGGAGCTGTTTTTT
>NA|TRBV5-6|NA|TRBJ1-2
CASSVTTEINYGYTF
TGTGCCAGCAGCGTCACGACAGAGATTAACTATGGCTACACCTTC
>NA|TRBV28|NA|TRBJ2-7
CASSFGQRQYF
TGTGCCAGCAGTTTTGGACAGCGGCAGTACTTC
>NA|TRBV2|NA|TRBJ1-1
CASSETGTQVMNTEAFF
TGTGCCAGCAGTGAAACGGGGACGCAGGTTATGAACACTGAAGCTTTCTTT
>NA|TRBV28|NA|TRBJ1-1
CASRRLRDANTEAFF
TGTGCCAGCAGGCGTCTTCGGGACGCGAACACTGAAGCTTTCTTT
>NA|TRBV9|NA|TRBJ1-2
CASSVGIFPRGENYGYTF
TGTGCCAGCAGCGTAGGGATCTTCCCGCGCGGCGAGAACTATGGCTACACCTTC
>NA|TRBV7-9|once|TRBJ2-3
CASSFAGSTDTQYF
TGTGCCAGCAGCTTCGCAGGGAGCACAGATACGCAGTATTTT
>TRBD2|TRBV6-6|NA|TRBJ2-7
CASSYTPPGGSEQYF
TGTGCCAGCAGTTACACCCCTCCGGGGGGATCCGAGCAGTACTTC
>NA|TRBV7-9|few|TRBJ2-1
CASSLSGNEQFF
TGTGCCAGCAGCTTGTCCGGTAATGAGCAGTTCTTC
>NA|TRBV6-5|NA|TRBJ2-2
CASSYGAGGLTGELFF
TGTGCCAGCAGTTACGGGGCAGGGGGGCTCACCGGGGAGCTGTTTTTT
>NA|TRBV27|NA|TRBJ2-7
CASSPGLGSLYEQYF
TGTGCCAGCAGTCCGGGACTGGGGTCCCTCTACGAGCAGTACTTC
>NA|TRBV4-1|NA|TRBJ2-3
CASSQAGSRRTIDTQYF
TGCGCCAGCAGCCAAGCGGGATCCCGACGTACGATCGATACGCAGTATTTT
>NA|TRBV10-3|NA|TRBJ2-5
CATRGSPRQETQYF
TGTGCCACTCGTGGGTCCCCGAGGCAAGAGACCCAGTACTTC
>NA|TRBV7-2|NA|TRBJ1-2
CASSLGQYGYTF
TGTGCCAGCAGCTTAGGACAATATGGCTACACCTTC
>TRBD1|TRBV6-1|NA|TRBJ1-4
CASWGTGGTNEKLFF
TGTGCCAGTTGGGGTACAGGGGGCACTAATGAAAAACTGTTTTTT
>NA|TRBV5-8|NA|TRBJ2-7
CASSLNLVYEQYF
TGTGCCAGCAGCTTGAATTTGGTCTACGAGCAGTACTTC
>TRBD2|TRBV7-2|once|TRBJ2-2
CASSLVFLAGGGTGELFF
TGTGCCAGCAGCTTAGTTTTCCTAGCGGGAGGGGGTACCGGGGAGCTGTTTTTT
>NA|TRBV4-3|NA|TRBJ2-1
CASSQEPGSYNEQFF
TGCGCCAGCAGCCAAGAGCCGGGTTCCTACAATGAGCAGTTCTTC
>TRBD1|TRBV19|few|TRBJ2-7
CASSNGQGYEQYF
TGTGCCAGTAGCAATGGACAGGGGTACGAGCAGTACTTC
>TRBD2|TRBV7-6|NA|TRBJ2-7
CASSRTSGRPGYEQYF
TGTGCCAGCAGCAGGACTAGCGGGAGGCCTGGCTACGAGCAGTACTTC
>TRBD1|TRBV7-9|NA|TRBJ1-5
CASSWDRGGNSNQPQHF
TGTGCCAGCAGCTGGGACAGGGGAGGGAATAGCAATCAGCCCCAGCATTTT
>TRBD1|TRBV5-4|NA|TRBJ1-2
CASSFATGQGKKVYATF
TGTGCCAGCAGCTTTGCGACGGGACAGGGGAAGAAAGTGTACGCCACCTTC
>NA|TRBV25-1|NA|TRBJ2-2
CASSEFFISKIDTGELFF
TGTGCCAGCAGTGAATTCTTTATTAGTAAGATCGACACCGGGGAGCTGTTTTTT
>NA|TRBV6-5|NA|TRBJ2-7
CASSDTYEQYF
TGTGCCAGCAGTGACACCTACGAGCAGTACTTC
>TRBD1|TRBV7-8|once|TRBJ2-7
CASRSRGSYEQYF
TGTGCCAGCAGATCCAGGGGGTCCTACGAGCAGTACTTC
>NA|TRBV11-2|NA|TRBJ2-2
CASPAATGELFF
TGTGCCAGCCCCGCGGCCACCGGGGAGCTGTTTTTT
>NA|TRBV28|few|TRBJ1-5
CASSFGQPQHF
TGTGCCAGCAGTTTTGGTCAGCCCCAGCATTTT
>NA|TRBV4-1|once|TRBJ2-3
CASSVHLASTDTQYF
TGCGCCAGCAGCGTTCACCTAGCGAGCACAGATACGCAGTATTTT
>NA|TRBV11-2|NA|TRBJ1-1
CASSAETVYTEAFF
TGTGCCAGCAGCGCCGAGACGGTTTACACTGAAGCTTTCTTT
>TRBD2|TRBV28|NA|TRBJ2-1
CASSYKTSGTYNEQFF
TGTGCCAGCAGCTACAAGACTAGCGGGACATACAATGAGCAGTTCTTC
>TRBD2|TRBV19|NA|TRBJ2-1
CASSILLAGGRDEQFF
TGTGCCAGTAGTATTTTGCTAGCGGGAGGTAGGGATGAGCAGTTCTTC
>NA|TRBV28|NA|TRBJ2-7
CASSFRGHPDEQYF
TGTGCCAGCAGTTTTCGGGGACACCCGGACGAGCAGTACTTC
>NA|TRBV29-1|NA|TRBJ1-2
CSVDGGVYGYTF
TGCAGCGTTGATGGGGGAGTCTATGGCTACACCTTC
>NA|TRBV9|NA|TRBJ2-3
CASSVEGADTQYF
TGTGCCAGCAGCGTAGAAGGGGCAGATACGCAGTATTTT
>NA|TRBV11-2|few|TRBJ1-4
CASSFWQGNEKLFF
TGTGCCAGCAGCTTCTGGCAGGGGAATGAAAAACTGTTTTTT
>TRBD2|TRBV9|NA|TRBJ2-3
CASSVSGSVDTQYF
TGTGCCAGCAGCGTTAGCGGGAGTGTGGATACGCAGTATTTT
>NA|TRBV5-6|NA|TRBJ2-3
CASSLYSDTQYF
TGTGCCAGCAGCTTGTATTCAGATACGCAGTATTTT
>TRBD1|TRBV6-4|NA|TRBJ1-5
CAGRQGDKQPQHF
TGTGCCGGCAGACAGGGGGATAAGCAGCCCCAGCATTTT